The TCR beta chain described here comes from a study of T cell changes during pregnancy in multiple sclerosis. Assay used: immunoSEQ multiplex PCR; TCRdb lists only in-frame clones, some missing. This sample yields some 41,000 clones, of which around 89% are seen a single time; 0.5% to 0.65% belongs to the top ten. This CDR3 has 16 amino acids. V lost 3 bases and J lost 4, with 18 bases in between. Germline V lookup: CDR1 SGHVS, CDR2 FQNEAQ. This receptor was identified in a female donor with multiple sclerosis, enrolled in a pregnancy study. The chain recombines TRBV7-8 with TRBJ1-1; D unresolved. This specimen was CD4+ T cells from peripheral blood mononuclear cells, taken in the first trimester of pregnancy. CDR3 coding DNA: TGTGCCAGCAGCTTCTTTGGTACTATAGGTCGCACTGAAGCTTTCTTT. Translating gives CASSFFGTIGRTEAFF.